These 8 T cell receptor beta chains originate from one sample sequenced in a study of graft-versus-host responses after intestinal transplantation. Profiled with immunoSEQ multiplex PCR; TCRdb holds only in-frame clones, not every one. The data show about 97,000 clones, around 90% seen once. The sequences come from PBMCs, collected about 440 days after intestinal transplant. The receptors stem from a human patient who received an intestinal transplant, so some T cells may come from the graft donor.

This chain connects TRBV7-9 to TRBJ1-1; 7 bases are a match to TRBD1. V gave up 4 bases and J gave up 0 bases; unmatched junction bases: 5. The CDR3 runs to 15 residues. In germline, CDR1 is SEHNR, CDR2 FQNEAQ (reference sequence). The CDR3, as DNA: TGTGCCAGCAGCTCGACGACAGGGCTGAACACTGAAGCTTTCTTT. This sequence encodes CASSSTTGLNTEAFF.

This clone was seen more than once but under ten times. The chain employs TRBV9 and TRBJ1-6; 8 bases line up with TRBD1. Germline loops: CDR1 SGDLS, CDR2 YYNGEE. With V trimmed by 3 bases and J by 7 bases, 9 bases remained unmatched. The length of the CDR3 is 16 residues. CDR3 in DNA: TGTGCCAGCAGCGCCCGCACAGGGGGTGGAAATTCACCCCTCCACTTT. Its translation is CASSARTGGGNSPLHF.

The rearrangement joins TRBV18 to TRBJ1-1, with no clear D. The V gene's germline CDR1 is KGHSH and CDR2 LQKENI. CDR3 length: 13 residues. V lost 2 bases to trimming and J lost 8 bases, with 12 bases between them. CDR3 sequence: CASSPSAKGEAFF. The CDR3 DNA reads TGTGCCAGCTCACCATCGGCCAAGGGCGAAGCTTTCTTT.

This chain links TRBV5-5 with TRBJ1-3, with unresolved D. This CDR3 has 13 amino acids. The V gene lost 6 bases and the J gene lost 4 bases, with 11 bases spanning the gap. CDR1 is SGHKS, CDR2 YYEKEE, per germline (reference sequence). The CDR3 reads CASMAGNGNTIYF. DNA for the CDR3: TGTGCCAGCATGGCGGGGAACGGAAACACCATATATTTT.

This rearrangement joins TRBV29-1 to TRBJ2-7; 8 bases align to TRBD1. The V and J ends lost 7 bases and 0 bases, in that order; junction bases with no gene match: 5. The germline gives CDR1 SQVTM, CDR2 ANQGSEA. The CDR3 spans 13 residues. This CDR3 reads CSAATGGSYEQYF. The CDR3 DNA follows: TGCAGCGCCGCCACAGGGGGCTCCTACGAGCAGTACTTC.

The DNA for the CDR3 is TGTGCCAGCAGCGTCGGAGGGACCACAGATACGCAGTATTTT. Encoded protein: CASSVGGTTDTQYF. This rearrangement joins TRBV9 to TRBJ2-3; D perhaps matches TRBD2 (6 bases). Germline assignment: CDR1 SGDLS and CDR2 YYNGEE. The CDR3 contains 14 residues. V was pared by 2 bases and J by 2 bases, with 9 bases between.

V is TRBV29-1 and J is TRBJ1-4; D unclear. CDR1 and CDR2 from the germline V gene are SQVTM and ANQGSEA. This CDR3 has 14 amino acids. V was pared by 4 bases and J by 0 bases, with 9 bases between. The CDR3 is CSVVAPATNEKLFF. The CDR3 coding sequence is TGCAGCGTTGTGGCGCCTGCAACTAATGAAAAACTGTTTTTT.

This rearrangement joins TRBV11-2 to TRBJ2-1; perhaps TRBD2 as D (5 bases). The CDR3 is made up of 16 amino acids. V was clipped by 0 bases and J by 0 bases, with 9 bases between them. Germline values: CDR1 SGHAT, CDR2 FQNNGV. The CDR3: CASSLELVGSYNEQFF. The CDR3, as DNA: TGTGCCAGCAGCTTAGAACTAGTGGGCTCCTACAATGAGCAGTTCTTC.